Listed below are T cell receptor beta chains from one sample, sequenced in a study of blood T cell repertoires in COVID-19. The repertoire was sequenced with immunoSEQ multiplex PCR; TCRdb's copy has only in-frame clones and lacks some. Among some 370,000 clones listed, approximately 87% were seen once. What was sequenced was peripheral blood. These receptors came from a woman in her 30s with COVID-19, enrolled during active disease. Both conserved end residues are part of each CDR3. The order of the fields is clone size, D gene, V gene, J gene, CDR3 DNA, CDR3 protein. The D gene is left open where the match is weak. Clone sizes are given selectively: once, few, many, or a class where the clone is expanded.

-	TRBD1	TRBV30	TRBJ1-3	TGTGCCTGGAGCCCTCCGGGACAGGGGATAAACACCATATATTTT	CAWSPPGQGINTIYF
-	TRBD2	TRBV11-2	TRBJ2-3	TGTGCCAGCAGCCAGACTAGCGGGAGGGGGGATACGCAGTATTTT	CASSQTSGRGDTQYF
-	-	TRBV9	TRBJ1-2	TGTGCCAGCGGGCAGGACAGAGCTAACTATGGCTACACCTTC	CASGQDRANYGYTF
-	TRBD1	TRBV5-5	TRBJ1-1	TGTGCCAGCAGCTTATTAGCAGGGGGCACTGAAGCTTTCTTT	CASSLLAGGTEAFF
once	TRBD1	TRBV30	TRBJ1-2	TGTGCCTGGGCGGGACAGCGACCCAACTATGGCTACACCTTC	CAWAGQRPNYGYTF
-	TRBD1	TRBV9	TRBJ2-5	TGTGCCAGCAGCGTAGGGCAGGGGGCAGGGGAGACCCAGTACTTC	CASSVGQGAGETQYF
-	TRBD1	TRBV7-8	TRBJ1-2	TGTGCCAGCAGCGACGACAGGGGTTATGGTGGCTACACCTTC	CASSDDRGYGGYTF
few	-	TRBV27	TRBJ1-1	TGTGCCAGCAGTTGGGGGGGACGGAGGAACACTGAAGCTTTCTTT	CASSWGGRRNTEAFF
-	TRBD1	TRBV27	TRBJ1-5	TGTGCCAGCAGGCCGGGACAGCCCAATCAGCCCCAGCATTTT	CASRPGQPNQPQHF
-	-	TRBV30	TRBJ2-1	TGTGCCTGGAGTCTGAGGGTGTACAATGAGCAGTTCTTC	CAWSLRVYNEQFF
-	-	TRBV30	TRBJ1-5	TGTGCCTGGAGTGCACAGGGCAGGGGAGGCAATCAGCCCCAGCATTTT	CAWSAQGRGGNQPQHF
-	TRBD1	TRBV2	TRBJ2-5	TGTGCCAGCAGGAGGGGACAGGGAGGAGAGACCCAGTACTTC	CASRRGQGGETQYF
once	TRBD1	TRBV19	TRBJ1-5	TGTGCCAGTAGTACGGGACAGTATAGCAATCAGCCCCAGCATTTT	CASSTGQYSNQPQHF
-	TRBD2	TRBV7-3	TRBJ2-5	TGTGCCAGCAGCCCCTCAAGACTAGCGGCCCAAGAGACCCAGTACTTC	CASSPSRLAAQETQYF
-	TRBD2	TRBV11-3	TRBJ2-7	TGTGCCAGCAGCCCCGGGACTAGCGGAGTCGGGACCGAGCAGTACTTC	CASSPGTSGVGTEQYF
-	TRBD1	TRBV5-6	TRBJ1-2	TGTGCCAGCAGCTTGGACAGGGGCCTTTTTAACTATGGCTACACCTTC	CASSLDRGLFNYGYTF
-	TRBD1	TRBV7-3	TRBJ1-2	TGTGCCAGCAGTTCAACAGGGGGCGCCGGTGGCTACACCTTC	CASSSTGGAGGYTF
-	TRBD1	TRBV4-3	TRBJ1-2	TGCGCCAGCAGCCAACCTGGACAGGGGGCGCTGGGCTACACCTTC	CASSQPGQGALGYTF
-	-	TRBV5-1	TRBJ2-1	TGCGCCAGCAGGGGCGGGCTCCTTAGCCTGAATGAGCAGTTCTTC	CASRGGLLSLNEQFF
-	-	TRBV30	TRBJ2-2	TGTGCCTGGACGCGGTGGCCCGGGGAGCTGTTTTTT	CAWTRWPGELFF
many	-	TRBV2	TRBJ2-7	TGTGCCAGCTCACAGATGTACGAGCAGTACTTC	CASSQMYEQYF
-	TRBD2	TRBV3-1/TRBV3-2	TRBJ2-1	TGTGCCAGCAGCCCGCTAGCGGGAGTCTACAATGAGCAGTTCTTC	CASSPLAGVYNEQFF